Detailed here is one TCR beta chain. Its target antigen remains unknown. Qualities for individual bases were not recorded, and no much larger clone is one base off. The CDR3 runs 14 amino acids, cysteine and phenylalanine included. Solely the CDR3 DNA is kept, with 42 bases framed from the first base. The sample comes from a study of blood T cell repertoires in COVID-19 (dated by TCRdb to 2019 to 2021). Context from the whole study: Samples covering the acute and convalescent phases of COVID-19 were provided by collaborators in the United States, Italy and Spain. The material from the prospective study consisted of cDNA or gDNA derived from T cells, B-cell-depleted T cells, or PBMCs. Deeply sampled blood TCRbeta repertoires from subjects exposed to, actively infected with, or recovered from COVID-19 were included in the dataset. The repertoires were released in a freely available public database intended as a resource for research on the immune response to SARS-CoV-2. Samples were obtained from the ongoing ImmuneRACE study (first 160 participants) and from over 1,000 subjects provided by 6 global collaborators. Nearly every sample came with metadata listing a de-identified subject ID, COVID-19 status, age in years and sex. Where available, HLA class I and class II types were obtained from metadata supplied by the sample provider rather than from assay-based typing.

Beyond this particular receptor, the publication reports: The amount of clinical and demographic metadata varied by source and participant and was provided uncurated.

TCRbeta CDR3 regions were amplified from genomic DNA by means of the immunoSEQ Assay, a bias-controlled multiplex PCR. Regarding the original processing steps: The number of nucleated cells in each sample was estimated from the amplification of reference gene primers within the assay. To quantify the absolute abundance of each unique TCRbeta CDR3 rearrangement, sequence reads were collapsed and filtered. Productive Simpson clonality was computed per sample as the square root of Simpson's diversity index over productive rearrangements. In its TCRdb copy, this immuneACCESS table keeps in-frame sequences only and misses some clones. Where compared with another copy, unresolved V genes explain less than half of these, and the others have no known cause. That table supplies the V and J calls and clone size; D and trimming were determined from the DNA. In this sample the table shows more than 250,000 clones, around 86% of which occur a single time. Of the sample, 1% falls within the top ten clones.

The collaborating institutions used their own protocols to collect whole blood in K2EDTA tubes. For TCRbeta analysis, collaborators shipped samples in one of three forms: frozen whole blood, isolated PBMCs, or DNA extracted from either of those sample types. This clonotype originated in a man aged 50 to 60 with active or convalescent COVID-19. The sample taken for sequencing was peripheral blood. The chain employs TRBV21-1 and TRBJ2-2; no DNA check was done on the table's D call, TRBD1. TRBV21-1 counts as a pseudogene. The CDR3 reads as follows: CASSRGWNTGELFF. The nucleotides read TGTGCCAGCTCCAGGGGGTGGAACACCGGGGAGCTGTTTTTT.